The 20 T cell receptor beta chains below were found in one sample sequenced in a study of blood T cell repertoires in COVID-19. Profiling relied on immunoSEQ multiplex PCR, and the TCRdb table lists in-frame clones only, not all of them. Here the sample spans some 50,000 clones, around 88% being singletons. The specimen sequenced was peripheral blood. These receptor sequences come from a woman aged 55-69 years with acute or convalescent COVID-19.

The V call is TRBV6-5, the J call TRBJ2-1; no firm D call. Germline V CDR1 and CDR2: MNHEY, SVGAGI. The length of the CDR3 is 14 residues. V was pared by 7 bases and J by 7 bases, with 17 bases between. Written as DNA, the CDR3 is TGTGCCAGCAACCCGAAGTTCCCTAGGAATGAGCAGTTCTTC. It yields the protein CASNPKFPRNEQFF.

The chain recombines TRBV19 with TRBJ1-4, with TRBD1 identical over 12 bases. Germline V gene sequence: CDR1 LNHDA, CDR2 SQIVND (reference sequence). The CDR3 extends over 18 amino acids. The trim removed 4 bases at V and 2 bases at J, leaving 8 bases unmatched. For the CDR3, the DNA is TGTGCCAGTAGTAATAAGGGGACAGGGGGCATGACTAATGAAAAACTGTTTTTT. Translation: CASSNKGTGGMTNEKLFF.

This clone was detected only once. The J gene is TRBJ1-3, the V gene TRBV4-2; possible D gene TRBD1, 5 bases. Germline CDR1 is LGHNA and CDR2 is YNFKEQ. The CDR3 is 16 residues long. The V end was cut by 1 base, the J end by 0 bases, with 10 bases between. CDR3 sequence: CASSQGWGNSGNTIYF. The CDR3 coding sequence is TGTGCCAGCAGCCAAGGTTGGGGCAACTCTGGAAACACCATATATTTT.

CDR3 nucleotide sequence: TGTGCCAGCAGGTCCCAGGGAGGAGGCTACACCTTC. Translation gives CASRSQGGGYTF. The J gene is TRBJ1-2, the V gene TRBV6-5; D possibly corresponds to TRBD1 (5 bases). Germline loops: CDR1 MNHEY, CDR2 SVGAGI. V gave up 6 bases and J gave up 8 bases, with 13 bases separating them. This CDR3 is built from 12 residues.

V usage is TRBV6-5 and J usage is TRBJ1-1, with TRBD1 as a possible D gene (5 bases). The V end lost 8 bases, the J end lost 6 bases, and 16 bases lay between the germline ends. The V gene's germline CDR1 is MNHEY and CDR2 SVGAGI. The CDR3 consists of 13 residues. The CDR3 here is CASRRRGAPEAFF. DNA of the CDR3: TGTGCCAGCCGGAGAAGGGGCGCCCCTGAAGCTTTCTTT.

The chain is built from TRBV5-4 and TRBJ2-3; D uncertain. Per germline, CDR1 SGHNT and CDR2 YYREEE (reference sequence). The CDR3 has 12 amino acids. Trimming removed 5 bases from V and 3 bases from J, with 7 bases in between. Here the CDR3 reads CASSQETDTQYF. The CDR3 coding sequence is TGTGCCAGCAGTCAGGAAACAGATACGCAGTATTTT.

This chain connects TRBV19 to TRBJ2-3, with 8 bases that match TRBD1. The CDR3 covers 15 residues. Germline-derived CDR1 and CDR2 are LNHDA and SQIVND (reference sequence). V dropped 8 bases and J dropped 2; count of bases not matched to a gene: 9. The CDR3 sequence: CASSHRGFLTDTQYF. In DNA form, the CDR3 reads TGTGCCAGTTCCCACAGGGGGTTTCTCACAGATACGCAGTATTTT.

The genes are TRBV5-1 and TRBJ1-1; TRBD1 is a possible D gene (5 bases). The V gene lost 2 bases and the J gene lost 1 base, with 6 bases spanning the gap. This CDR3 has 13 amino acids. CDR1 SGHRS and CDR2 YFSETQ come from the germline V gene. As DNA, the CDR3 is TGCGCCAGCAGCTTCGGACAGAACACTGAAGCTTTCTTT. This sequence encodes CASSFGQNTEAFF.

CDR3 DNA sequence: TGTGCCAGCAATCACCCGGGATCTGGGGCCAACGTCCTGACTTTC. It yields the protein CASNHPGSGANVLTF. This chain uses TRBV27 with TRBJ2-6; D perhaps matches TRBD2 (5 bases). Germline V gene lookup returns CDR1 MNHEY and CDR2 SMNVEV (reference sequence). V lost 7 bases and J 1 base, leaving 11 bases between the germline ends. The CDR3 is 15 residues long.

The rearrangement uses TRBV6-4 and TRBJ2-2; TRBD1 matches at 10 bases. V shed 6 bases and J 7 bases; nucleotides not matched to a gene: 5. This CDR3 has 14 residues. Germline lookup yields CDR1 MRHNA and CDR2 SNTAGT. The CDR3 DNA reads TGTGCCAGCAGCCGGGACAGGGGTGGCGGGGAGCTGTTTTTT. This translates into CASSRDRGGGELFF.

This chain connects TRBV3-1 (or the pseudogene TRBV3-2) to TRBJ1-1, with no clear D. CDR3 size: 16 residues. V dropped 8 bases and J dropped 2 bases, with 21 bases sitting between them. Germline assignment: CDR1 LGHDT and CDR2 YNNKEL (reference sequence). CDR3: CASARHLTPGNTEAFF. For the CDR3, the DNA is TGTGCCAGCGCACGGCACCTAACCCCGGGAAACACTGAAGCTTTCTTT.

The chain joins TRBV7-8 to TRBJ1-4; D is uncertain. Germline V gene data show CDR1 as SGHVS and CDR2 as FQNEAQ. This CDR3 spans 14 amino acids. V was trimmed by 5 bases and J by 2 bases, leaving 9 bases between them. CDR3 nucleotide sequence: TGTGCCAGCAGCCCCCACCGGACTAATGAAAAACTGTTTTTT. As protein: CASSPHRTNEKLFF.

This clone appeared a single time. The CDR3 sequence is CASSLVVSPNEQFF. As DNA, the CDR3 is TGCGCCAGCAGCTTGGTCGTCAGTCCCAATGAGCAGTTCTTC. The chain couples TRBV5-1 to TRBJ2-1, with D unresolved. The CDR3 loop spans 14 amino acids. Germline loops: CDR1 SGHRS, CDR2 YFSETQ. V dropped 0 bases and J dropped 6 bases, with 10 bases sitting between them.

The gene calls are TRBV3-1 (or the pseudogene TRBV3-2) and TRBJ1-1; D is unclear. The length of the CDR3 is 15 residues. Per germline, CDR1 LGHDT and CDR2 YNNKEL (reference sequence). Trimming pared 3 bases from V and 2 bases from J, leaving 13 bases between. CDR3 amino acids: CASSHFDRLNTEAFF. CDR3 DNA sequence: TGTGCCAGCAGCCATTTCGACCGACTAAACACTGAAGCTTTCTTT.

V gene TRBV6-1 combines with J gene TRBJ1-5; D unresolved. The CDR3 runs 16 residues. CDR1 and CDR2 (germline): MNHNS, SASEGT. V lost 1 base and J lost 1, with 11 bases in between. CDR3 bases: TGTGCCAGCAGTGAAGGCATGTGGCGGAGCAATCAGCCCCAGCATTTT. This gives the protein CASSEGMWRSNQPQHF.

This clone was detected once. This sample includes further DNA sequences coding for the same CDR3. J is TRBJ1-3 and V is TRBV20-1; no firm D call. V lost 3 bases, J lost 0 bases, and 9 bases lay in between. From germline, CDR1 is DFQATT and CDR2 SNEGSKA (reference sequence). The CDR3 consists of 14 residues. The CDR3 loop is CSASIESSGNTIYF. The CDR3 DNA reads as TGCAGTGCTAGTATTGAGTCCTCTGGAAACACCATATATTTT.

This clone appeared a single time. The CDR3 spells CASSHHRQRVTEAFF. The DNA for the CDR3 is TGTGCCAGCAGCCACCACCGACAGAGAGTCACTGAAGCTTTCTTT. The rearrangement joins TRBV7-9 to TRBJ1-1; D may be TRBD1 (5 bases). Germline CDR1 SEHNR, CDR2 FQNEAQ (reference sequence). V dropped 5 bases and J dropped 4 bases, with 17 bases sitting between them. This CDR3 region has 15 residues.

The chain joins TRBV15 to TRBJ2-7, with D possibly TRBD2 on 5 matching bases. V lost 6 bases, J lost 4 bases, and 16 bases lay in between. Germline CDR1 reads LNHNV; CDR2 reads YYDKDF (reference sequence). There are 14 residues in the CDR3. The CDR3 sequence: CATRKDGMMYEQYF. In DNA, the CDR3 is TGTGCCACCAGGAAGGACGGGATGATGTACGAGCAGTACTTC. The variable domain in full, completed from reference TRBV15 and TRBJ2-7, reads DAMVIQNPRYQVTQFGKPVTLSCSQTLNHNVMYWYQQKSSQAPKLLFHYYDKDFNNEADTPDNFQSRRPNTSFCFLDIRSPGLGDTAMYLCATRKDGMMYEQYFGPGTRLTVT.

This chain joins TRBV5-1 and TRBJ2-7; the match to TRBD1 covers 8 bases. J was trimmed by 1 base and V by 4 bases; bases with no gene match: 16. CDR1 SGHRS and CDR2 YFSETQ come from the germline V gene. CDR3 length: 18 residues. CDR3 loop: CASSDGTGRHHSSYEQYF. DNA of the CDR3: TGCGCCAGCAGCGACGGGACAGGCCGGCACCACTCGTCCTACGAGCAGTACTTC.

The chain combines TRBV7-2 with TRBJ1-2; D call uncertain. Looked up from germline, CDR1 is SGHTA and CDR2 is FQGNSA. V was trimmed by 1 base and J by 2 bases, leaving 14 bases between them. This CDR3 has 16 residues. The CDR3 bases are TGTGCCAGCAGCTTAGACAGCGGAGGTTCGAACTATGGCTACACCTTC. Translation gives CASSLDSGGSNYGYTF.